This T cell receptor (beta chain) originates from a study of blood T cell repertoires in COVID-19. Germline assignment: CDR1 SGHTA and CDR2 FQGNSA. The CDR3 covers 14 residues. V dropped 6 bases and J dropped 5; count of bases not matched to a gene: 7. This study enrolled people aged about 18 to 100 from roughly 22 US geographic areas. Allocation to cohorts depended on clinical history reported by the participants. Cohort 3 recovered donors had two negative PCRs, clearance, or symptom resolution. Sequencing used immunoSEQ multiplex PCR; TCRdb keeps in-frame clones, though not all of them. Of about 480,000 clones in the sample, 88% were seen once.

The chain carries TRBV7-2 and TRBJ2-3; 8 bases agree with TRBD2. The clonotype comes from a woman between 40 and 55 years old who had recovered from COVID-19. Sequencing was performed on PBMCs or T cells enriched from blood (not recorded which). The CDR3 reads CASSQREFGDTQYF. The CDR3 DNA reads TGTGCCAGCAGTCAGCGGGAGTTTGGAGATACGCAGTATTTT.